The 25 T cell receptor beta chains reported below all come from one sample, sequenced in a study of human T cells and chemical hapten exposure. TCRdb analysed the RACE reads with MiXCR anew, one entry per CDR3 protein. The sample includes around 380,000 distinct CDR3 sequences, nearly 5% of them seen just once. This sample's time point: patch test 1, 2 weeks after DPC sensitization. Sample treatment: therapeutic diphenylcyclopropenone sensitization with weekly scalp DPC. Material: whole blood, obtained in connection with sensitization to the hapten diphenylcyclopropenone (DPC). The receptors originated from a woman aged 45-65 years with alopecia areata. Some clones in this sample may be carry-over from other donors' samples.

In this sample, this clonotype turned up many times. The gene calls are TRBV29-1 and TRBJ1-1, with D tentatively TRBD1 (5 bases). Trimming took off 4 bases at V and 5 bases at J, with 11 bases between the two ends. This CDR3 comprises 12 residues. Germline lookup yields CDR1 SQVTM and CDR2 ANQGSEA. The CDR3 reads CSVAGGGTEAFF. The CDR3 nucleotides are TGCAGCGTTGCCGGGGGAGGTACTGAAGCTTTCTTT.

This clonotype was recorded many times. V gene TRBV7-9 combines with J gene TRBJ1-5, with TRBD1 identical over 7 bases. Germline V gives CDR1 SEHNR, CDR2 FQNEAQ (reference sequence). This CDR3 is built from 17 residues. After removal of 4 bases from V and 2 bases from J, the junction contained 11 bases not matched to a gene. The CDR3 protein is CASSSYGQARGNQPQHF. The CDR3 DNA follows: TGTGCCAGCAGCTCCTATGGACAGGCAAGGGGCAATCAGCCCCAGCATTTT.

This clonotype was picked up many times. J is TRBJ2-1 and V is TRBV9, with TRBD1 identical over 8 bases. The germline CDR1 and CDR2 sequences are SGDLS and YYNGEE. The junction had 5 bases not matched to a gene; V was cut back by 2 bases and J by 7 bases. The CDR3 runs 14 residues. CDR3 nucleotides: TGTGCCAGCAGCGTTTCGACAGGGGCGAATGAGCAGTTCTTC. Protein: CASSVSTGANEQFF.

This clonotype was counted many times. The chain uses TRBV4-2 and TRBJ1-2, with D perhaps matching TRBD1 (6 bases). The CDR3 consists of 15 residues. CDR1 is LGHNA and CDR2 is YNFKEQ in the germline V gene. V shed 0 bases and J shed 3 bases, with 11 bases lying between them. CDR3 amino acids: CASSQETGPYYGYTF. CDR3 coding DNA: TGTGCCAGCAGCCAAGAAACAGGGCCTTACTATGGCTACACCTTC.

The CDR3 bases are TGCAGTGCTAGAGATGGTACTAGCGGGACCATCTCCTCTGAGCAGTTCTTC. Translation gives CSARDGTSGTISSEQFF. The chain is built from TRBV20-1 and TRBJ2-1; 10 positions match TRBD2. In germline, CDR1 is DFQATT, CDR2 SNEGSKA (reference sequence). After removal of 0 bases from V and 9 bases from J, the junction contained 14 bases not matched to a gene. CDR3 length: 17 residues.

This clonotype showed up many times. The rearrangement uses TRBV4-2 and TRBJ2-3; TRBD2 aligns across 8 bases. CDR3 size: 14 residues. CDR1 is LGHNA, CDR2 YNFKEQ, per germline. The junction had 4 bases not matched to a gene; V was cut back by 2 bases and J by 6 bases. CDR3 in amino acids: CASSQRLASDTQYF. In DNA, the CDR3 is TGTGCCAGCAGCCAACGACTAGCGTCGGATACGCAGTATTTT.

V usage is TRBV7-2 and J usage is TRBJ1-4; possibly TRBD1 for D (5 bases). CDR1 SGHTA and CDR2 FQGNSA come from the germline V gene. The CDR3 has 17 residues. The V end lost 5 bases, the J end lost 8 bases, and 24 bases lay between the germline ends. The CDR3 nucleotides read TGTGCCAGCAGCCCCACCCAGGGATCGTCGAGGTGGGAAAAACTGTTTTTT. It translates to CASSPTQGSSRWEKLFF.

There are many counts of this clonotype. The chain joins TRBV7-2 to TRBJ2-3; 14 nucleotides align to TRBD2. The J segment lost 14 bases and the V segment lost 5 bases, leaving 9 bases of the junction unmatched. Germline CDR1 and CDR2: SGHTA and FQGNSA. CDR3 size: 14 residues. For the CDR3, the DNA is TGTGCCAGCAGCCCCGGACTAGCGGGGGGCGCACTGTATTTT. It specifies CASSPGLAGGALYF.

This clonotype was picked up many times. The chain joins TRBV4-1 to TRBJ2-7, with TRBD1 identical over 7 bases. Trimming removed 0 bases from V and 13 bases from J; junction bases left unmatched: 9. The CDR3 consists of 13 residues. CDR1 is MGHRA, CDR2 YSYEKL, per germline. This chain's CDR3 is CASSQDTGADKYF. The CDR3 region has the DNA TGCGCCAGCAGCCAAGATACAGGGGCAGATAAATACTTC.

This clonotype showed up just a few times. The chain couples TRBV12-3 or TRBV12-4 to TRBJ2-2; TRBD1 agrees at 7 bases. This CDR3 has 16 amino acids. V shed 3 bases and J 4 bases; nucleotides not matched to a gene: 8. This chain's CDR3 is CASSFSQGDPTGELFF. The DNA for the CDR3 is TGTGCCAGCAGTTTCAGCCAGGGGGACCCCACCGGGGAGCTGTTTTTT.

There are many counts of this clonotype. This chain links TRBV20-1 with TRBJ1-2; D call uncertain. V lost 4 bases to trimming and J lost 3 bases, with 9 bases between them. This CDR3 comprises 12 residues. The germline gives CDR1 DFQATT, CDR2 SNEGSKA (reference sequence). CDR3 residues: CSATGSDYGYTF. The CDR3 nucleotides read TGCAGTGCTACGGGCTCGGACTATGGCTACACCTTC.

In its sample, this clonotype was seen a few times. This rearrangement joins TRBV25-1 to TRBJ1-5; D ambiguous. The ends were cut back, 9 bases at V and 7 bases at J, with 19 bases in the middle. Germline CDR1 is MGHDK and CDR2 is SYGVNS. The CDR3 consists of 14 residues. CDR3 nucleotide sequence: TGTGCCAGTGGCCCGGCGGGGTCAGGCCAGCCCCAGCATTTT. Protein product: CASGPAGSGQPQHF. The full variable domain, with the rest looked up from reference TRBV25-1 and TRBJ1-5, is EADIYQTPRYLVIGTGKKITLECSQTMGHDKMYWYQQDPGMELHLIHYSYGVNSTEKGDLSSESTVSRIRTEHFPLTLESARPSHTSQYLCASGPAGSGQPQHFGDGTRLSIL.

The genes are TRBV6-1 and TRBJ2-1; 9 bases are a match to TRBD2. The trim removed 8 bases at V and 10 bases at J, leaving 9 bases unmatched. Germline loops: CDR1 MNHNS, CDR2 SASEGT. The CDR3 is 13 amino acids. DNA of the CDR3: TGTGCCAGCGTGGTAGCGGGAGTACGGGAGCAGTTCTTC. Amino acids: CASVVAGVREQFF.

In this sample, this clonotype turned up many times. The chain uses TRBV10-3 and TRBJ2-5; D may be TRBD1 (6 bases). V dropped 4 bases and J dropped 8 bases, with 20 bases sitting between them. In germline, CDR1 is ENHRY, CDR2 SYGVKD. The CDR3 length is 15 residues. The CDR3 DNA reads TGTGCCATCAGTGGGACAGAAGGGAAGAACAAAACCCAGTACTTC. It specifies CAISGTEGKNKTQYF.

This clonotype was seen only once. The chain joins TRBV5-4 to TRBJ1-2; D is ambiguous. The CDR3 runs to 14 residues. Germline loops: CDR1 SGHNT, CDR2 YYREEE (reference sequence). The germline V and J ends were trimmed by 1 base and 4 bases, with 11 bases remaining between them. This chain's CDR3 is CASSLREEGYGYTF. The CDR3 nucleotides read TGTGCCAGCAGCTTGCGGGAGGAGGGCTATGGCTACACCTTC.

This clonotype has ten or more counts. This chain joins TRBV27 and TRBJ1-4; 8 nucleotides align to TRBD1. CDR3 length equals 13 residues. Germline V lookup: CDR1 MNHEY, CDR2 SMNVEV (reference sequence). With V trimmed by 6 bases and J by 8 bases, 5 bases remained unmatched. The CDR3 is CASRDRAFEKLFF. The CDR3 coding sequence is TGTGCCAGCAGGGACAGGGCATTCGAAAAACTGTTTTTT.

Ten or more counts support this clonotype. This sequence joins TRBV20-1 and TRBJ1-2, with D perhaps TRBD1 (6 bases). Germline V gene lookup returns CDR1 DFQATT and CDR2 SNEGSKA (reference sequence). CDR3 size: 13 residues. V dropped 6 bases and J dropped 4 bases, with 15 bases sitting between them. The CDR3 here is CSAAGAGTYGYTF. The CDR3 nucleotides read TGCAGTGCAGCGGGGGCCGGAACCTATGGCTACACCTTC.

This clonotype was seen repeatedly, ten times or more. This chain connects TRBV20-1 to TRBJ1-2; 7 bases are a match to TRBD1. Trimming took 1 base from V and 0 from J; bases not matched to a gene: 5. Germline CDR1 reads DFQATT; CDR2 reads SNEGSKA (reference sequence). The CDR3 consists of 15 residues. In DNA form, the CDR3 reads TGCAGTGCTAGAGTTCAGGGGGGGACTAACTATGGCTACACCTTC. Amino acids: CSARVQGGTNYGYTF.

This clonotype was found a few times. The chain links TRBV6-5 to TRBJ1-6; D remains unclear. CDR1 is MNHEY, CDR2 SVGAGI, per germline. The CDR3 is 14 amino acids. Trimming took off 6 bases at V and 5 bases at J, with 11 bases between the two ends. The CDR3 region has the DNA TGTGCCAGCAGCCCTGCTGGGCATAATTCACCCCTCCACTTT. Its protein is CASSPAGHNSPLHF.

The chain couples TRBV6-1 to TRBJ2-3, with D possibly matching TRBD1 (5 bases). The CDR3 has 15 residues. Germline lookup yields CDR1 MNHNS and CDR2 SASEGT. The ends were cut back, 7 bases at V and 0 bases at J, with 14 bases in the middle. The CDR3 loop is CASTNRQFSTDTQYF. Written as DNA, the CDR3 is TGTGCCAGCACAAATAGACAGTTTAGCACAGATACGCAGTATTTT.

This clonotype was seen at least ten times. The rearrangement joins TRBV6-2 or TRBV6-3 to TRBJ2-7; 7 bases line up with TRBD1. Trimming removed 5 bases from V and 2 bases from J; junction bases left unmatched: 6. Germline CDR1 reads MNHEY; CDR2 reads SVGEGT. The CDR3 covers 14 residues. The CDR3: CASSRTGLPYEQYF. The DNA for the CDR3 is TGTGCCAGCAGTCGGACAGGACTTCCCTACGAGCAGTACTTC.

The V call is TRBV12-3 or TRBV12-4, the J call TRBJ2-2; 10 nucleotides align to TRBD2. Trimming at V came to 6 bases and at J to 4 bases, leaving 5 bases not matched to a gene. The CDR3 extends over 15 amino acids. The CDR3 loop reads CASRGAGGFTGELFF. The CDR3 DNA reads TGTGCCAGCAGGGGAGCGGGAGGGTTCACCGGGGAGCTGTTTTTT.

A few counts support this clonotype. The chain couples TRBV7-6 to TRBJ1-5; D call uncertain. Between the trimmed V and J ends, which lost 4 bases and 3 bases, there was a span of 7 bases. Germline CDR1 is SGHVS and CDR2 is FNYEAQ. The CDR3 covers 13 residues. This CDR3 is CASSSTVNQPQHF. CDR3 nucleotides: TGTGCCAGCAGCTCGACCGTCAATCAGCCCCAGCATTTT.

The genes are TRBV6-1 and TRBJ2-5; the D gene is possibly TRBD2 (5 bases). Per germline, CDR1 MNHNS and CDR2 SASEGT. The CDR3 is 13 residues long. Trimming left V 4 bases short and J 1 base short, with 7 bases between. The CDR3 DNA sequence: TGTGCCAGCAGTGGGGAGCCCCAAGAGACCCAGTACTTC. Translation gives CASSGEPQETQYF.

At least ten counts were recorded for this clonotype. V gene TRBV20-1 combines with J gene TRBJ1-5; maybe TRBD1 (5 bases). The V gene lost 3 bases and the J gene lost 4 bases, with 10 bases spanning the gap. CDR3 length equals 13 residues. The V gene's germline CDR1 is DFQATT and CDR2 SNEGSKA (reference sequence). The CDR3, as DNA: TGCAGTGCTAGCTCCGGGGGGAATCAGCCCCAGCATTTT. Its translation: CSASSGGNQPQHF.